This T cell receptor (beta chain) derives from a study of shared clonotypes between healthy human individuals (dated by TCRdb to between 2020 and 2021). About the investigation overall: Three men and two women, aged 18 to 49 years, made up the cohort. For each donor, three plates each were used for CD4 naive and CD4 memory, two plates were used for CD8 naive, and one plate was used for CD8 memory. To estimate repertoire size and how much clonotype sharing occurs between individuals, the study deeply sequenced the blood TCR repertoires of 4 to 6 healthy adults. Different laboratories and diverse techniques were used to prepare libraries and sequence TCR repertoires, to increase sequencing depth and limit assay-specific biases. Leukapheresis yielded between about 0.85 and 10 billion PBMCs per donor.

CDR3 length: 13 amino acids, cysteine to phenylalanine. Of all the DNA, just the CDR3 is kept, 39 bases in frame from base 1. Trimming removed 0 bases from V and 6 bases from J, leaving 10 bases between the germline ends. The germline V gene (reference sequence) provides CDR1 SGHNT and CDR2 YYREEE. Using the deep immunoSEQ assay, TCR CDR3 regions were amplified from genomic DNA by multiplex PCR. Extracted genomic DNA from each cell subset was spread evenly across all wells of several immunoSEQ 96-well plates, with each plate serving as a replicate. For sorted subsets, each replicate PCR was loaded with roughly 190 ng genomic DNA, equivalent to 25,000 to 35,000 T cell genomes. The purified libraries were quantified using a Qubit 3.0 fluorometer, sized with a Bioanalyzer 2100, and then quantified again using the KAPA Library Quantification kit. Each immunoSEQ 96-well plate was sequenced on its own single-read 150-cycle Illumina NextSeq 550 flow cell. The original pipeline was this. Because only junctional sequences without quality scores were contained in the immunoSEQ output, filtering matching that applied to full-length reads could not be performed. To assign V/J genes and CDR3, sequences were annotated using PyIR, a Python wrapper for IgBLAST v1.9, with IMGT germline references. Reads were removed for weak V/J assignments (E-value above 1e-6), missing CDR3, stop codons, out-of-frame junctions, or ambiguous translated residues. V3J clonotypes were defined as sequences sharing an identical inferred V gene, J gene, and CDR3 amino acid sequence. To compute the percentage overlap between repertoires, the number of shared unique clonotypes was divided by the size of the smaller repertoire. Repertoire richness was assessed with RTK rarefaction, the Chao1 estimator, and Recon v2.1 estimates of unobserved clonotypes. For all TCRbeta clonotypes obtained by the gDNA method from a few donors, generation probabilities were computed with OLGA. Imported from immuneACCESS, the table was reduced by TCRdb to in-frame sequences with V and J called. These copies leave out some clones; in studies compared against another copy, an unresolved V gene accounts for under half, and the cause of the remainder is not known. V and J calls and clone size are as listed in that table; D and trimming were resolved from the DNA. The sample has about 2.4 million clones on record, just over 90% of them singletons. The ten biggest clones cover roughly 0.13% of the sample.

Healthy HIV-negative adults with no recently reported acute infections or vaccinations were included as donors. All donors were Caucasian adults living in Nashville, Tennessee, USA. CD4+ T cells were enriched by magnetic negative selection; naive cells were then positively selected on CD45RA, and the negative fraction formed the memory subset. After blood collection by leukapheresis, PBMCs were isolated using Ficoll-Histopaque density gradient centrifugation and then cryopreserved in the vapor phase of liquid nitrogen. Purity and quantity of every magnetically sorted T cell population were checked by analytical flow cytometry. From each sorted fraction, genomic DNA was isolated and quantified by UV absorbance on a Nanodrop 2000c. The study at large found these results: About 4.5% of naive CD4, 3.5% of naive CD8, 2.3% of memory CD4, and 0.4% of memory CD8 clonotypes were shared across several donors. Only blood was sampled, and tissue TCR repertoires likely differ from those in blood. Incomplete sequencing was indicated by rarefaction of sorted-subset datasets, despite the large sequencing depth. Naive subsets generally had larger estimated clonotype richness than memory subsets. Compared with non-shared clonotypes, the clonotypes found in all four sorted-subset donors had higher generation probabilities. Pairwise subsampling indicated that sequencing depth was expected to affect the degree of clonotype sharing among donors. Because the study included a small number of donors, the genetic and exposure-history diversity represented was limited.

Comment on this clone: Its antigen target is currently unknown. No base qualities exist here, and no much larger clone lies one base off it. In the same sample, other DNA sequences code for this CDR3.

The sequencing sample was made of naive CD4+ T cells sorted from blood. This sample's cell subset or site label indicates: CD45RA+ positively selected. This chain joins TRBV5-4 to TRBJ2-7; the D segment could be TRBD1, given 6 matching bases. The sequence derives from a man aged 18 to 30 in good health. DNA sequence: TGTGCCAGCAGCTTGGAGACAGGTCTCGAGCAGTACTTC. Its protein reads: CASSLETGLEQYF. With the rest looked up from the reference TRBV5-4 and TRBJ2-7 genes rather than sequenced, the full variable domain is ETGVTQSPTHLIKTRGQQVTLRCSSQSGHNTVSWYQQALGQGPQFIFQYYREEENGRGNFPPRFSGLQFPNYSSELNVNALELDDSALYLCASSLETGLEQYFGPGTRLTVT.